This T cell receptor (beta chain) was identified during a study of blood T cells in healthy people across ages. V lost 0 bases to trimming and J lost 8 bases, with 19 bases between them. The CDR3 is made up of 16 amino acids. CDR1 is LGHDT, CDR2 YNNKEL, per germline (reference sequence). Then a second PCR, running roughly 7 to 11 cycles, was carried out with a sample-barcoded 5' primer and a J-beta primer mix. Each CDR3 protein is one row after TCRdb ran MiXCR on the 5' RACE reads. Of more than 650,000 distinct CDR3 sequences listed, roughly 20% are singletons. Sequenced sample: blood. This receptor was taken from a man in his sixties or seventies in good health. V is TRBV3-1 and J is TRBJ1-2, with D tentatively TRBD1 (6 bases). The CDR3 here is CASSQDAGRGPSGYTF. In nucleotides, the CDR3 is TGTGCCAGCAGCCAAGATGCTGGCAGGGGTCCGTCGGGCTACACCTTC.